One sample yielded the 15 T cell receptor beta chains listed below, sequenced in a study of T cells after yellow fever vaccination. From the 5' RACE reads, TCRdb called clonotypes with MiXCR, one entry per CDR3 protein. The sample includes approximately 15,000 distinct CDR3 sequences, more than 7% of them seen just once. Specimen: PBMCs, either bulk or a sorted T-cell subset (CD4+, CD8+, memory, or dextramer-sorted; not recorded which), collected on the day of the yellow fever booster vaccination. The source of these receptors is a man younger than 35 who received the YFV17D yellow fever vaccine.

This clonotype was detected many times. The V and J genes are TRBV5-5 and TRBJ2-4; D ambiguous. Germline V gives CDR1 SGHKS, CDR2 YYEKEE (reference sequence). The CDR3 runs to 14 residues. V was pared by 0 bases and J by 10 bases, with 14 bases between. The CDR3 sequence: CASSLDDNGRIQYF. Here the CDR3 DNA reads TGTGCCAGCAGCTTGGATGACAATGGAAGGATTCAGTACTTC. Full variable domain (outside the CDR3, taken from reference TRBV5-5 and TRBJ2-4): DAGVTQSPTHLIKTRGQQVTLRCSPISGHKSVSWYQQVLGQGPQFIFQYYEKEERGRGNFPDRFSARQFPNYSSELNVNALLLGDSALYLCASSLDDNGRIQYFGAGTRLSVL.

This clonotype was counted ten times or more. The V call is TRBV7-2, the J call TRBJ2-3, with a possible D match to TRBD2 (7 bases). Germline lookup yields CDR1 SGHTA and CDR2 FQGNSA. The CDR3 is made up of 15 amino acids. The V end was cut by 3 bases, the J end by 6 bases, with 16 bases between. The CDR3 spells CASSFGGGMADTQYF. CDR3 nucleotides: TGTGCCAGCAGCTTTGGCGGGGGCATGGCCGATACGCAGTATTTT.

This clonotype was observed at least ten times. The chain employs TRBV19 and TRBJ2-6; D may match TRBD1 or TRBD2 (5 bases each). The germline V and J ends were trimmed by 3 bases and 4 bases, with 13 bases remaining between them. The CDR3 runs 16 residues. From germline, CDR1 is LNHDA and CDR2 SQIVND (reference sequence). The CDR3 DNA follows: TGTGCCAGTAGTATTCGACGGGGCTCGGGGGCCAACGTCCTGACTTTC. Encoded protein: CASSIRRGSGANVLTF.

Many counts were recorded for this clonotype. The genes are TRBV6-6 and TRBJ2-7; D ambiguous. Germline V gives CDR1 MNHNY, CDR2 SVGAGI (reference sequence). The germline V and J ends were trimmed by 6 bases and 3 bases, with 12 bases remaining between them. The CDR3 runs to 13 residues. In DNA, the CDR3 is TGTGCCAGCAGCCACTGGCCCAACTACGAGCAGTACTTC. This codes for CASSHWPNYEQYF.

The sample holds many counts of this clonotype. The rearrangement uses TRBV19 and TRBJ1-1; unclear D gene. V gave up 5 bases and J gave up 2 bases, with 12 bases separating them. The CDR3 runs to 14 residues. The germline V gene has CDR1 LNHDA and CDR2 SQIVND (reference sequence). In DNA form, the CDR3 reads TGTGCCAGTAGTCCGACATGGACTAACACTGAAGCTTTCTTT. Encoded protein: CASSPTWTNTEAFF.

Sample share makes this clonotype medium-sized. For the CDR3, the DNA is TGTGCCAGCAGCTTAGTACGGGACAGCTATTCACCCCTCCACTTT. Its translation: CASSLVRDSYSPLHF. This chain links TRBV7-8 with TRBJ1-6; 7 positions match TRBD1. CDR3 length equals 15 residues. Trimming took 1 base from V and 8 from J; bases not matched to a gene: 5. The germline V gene encodes CDR1 SGHVS and CDR2 FQNEAQ.

By sample share, this clonotype is medium-sized. The rearrangement links TRBV7-2 to TRBJ2-1, with 13 nucleotides matching TRBD2. Germline-derived CDR1 and CDR2 are SGHTA and FQGNSA. The CDR3 consists of 17 residues. The V gene end was trimmed by 5 bases and the J gene end by 4 bases; junction bases not matched to a gene: 8. This chain's CDR3 is CASSLNPTSGGYNEQFF. CDR3 coding DNA: TGTGCCAGCAGCCTGAATCCGACTAGCGGGGGGTACAATGAGCAGTTCTTC.

This clonotype was seen ten or more times. The chain employs TRBV7-2 and TRBJ1-1; 7 bases map to TRBD1. Germline CDR1 reads SGHTA; CDR2 reads FQGNSA. Trimming took 1 base from V and 4 from J; bases not matched to a gene: 12. This CDR3 contains 17 residues. The CDR3 nucleotides are TGTGCCAGCAGCTTAGGAGGGAAGGAGGGGGCGACCACTGAAGCTTTCTTT. Protein sequence: CASSLGGKEGATTEAFF.

By sample fraction, this clonotype is medium-sized (0.01 to 0.1%). The chain uses TRBV5-6 and TRBJ2-1; 7 nucleotides align to TRBD2. Trimming cost V 1 base and J 8 bases; bases outside gene matches: 3. There are 13 residues in the CDR3. Per the germline V gene, CDR1 is SGHDT and CDR2 is YYEEEE. CDR3 bases: TGTGCCAGCAGCTTGATACGGGGGGATGAGCAGTTCTTC. Translating it yields CASSLIRGDEQFF.

By share of the sample, this clonotype is medium-sized. The gene calls are TRBV6-2 or TRBV6-3 and TRBJ2-1, with D possibly matching TRBD2 (5 bases). V gave up 8 bases and J gave up 5 bases, with 13 bases separating them. Germline CDR1 reads MNHEY; CDR2 reads SVGEGT. The CDR3 totals 13 residues. CDR3 DNA: TGTGCCAGCCGGGGATGGGTGAACAATGAGCAGTTCTTC. Its translation is CASRGWVNNEQFF.

In this sample, this clonotype is medium-sized. J is TRBJ2-3 and V is TRBV4-1; 11 bases fit TRBD2. V lost 0 bases and J lost 11; bases outside the gene matches: 10. Germline CDR1 MGHRA, CDR2 YSYEKL. The CDR3 has 16 residues. As DNA, the CDR3 is TGCGCCAGCAGCCAAGAAAATCGGCTAGCGGGGGGCGGGCAGTATTTT. The encoded protein is CASSQENRLAGGGQYF.

This clonotype was recorded many times. This chain uses TRBV7-9 with TRBJ1-1; possible D gene TRBD1, 5 bases. Germline V lookup: CDR1 SEHNR, CDR2 FQNEAQ (reference sequence). The CDR3 has 12 amino acids. V shed 5 bases and J shed 12 bases, with 16 bases lying between them. The CDR3 region has the DNA TGTGCCAGCAGCCCGACGGGACGGAGGTCTTTCTTT. It specifies CASSPTGRRSFF.

This clonotype was counted many times. This chain links TRBV19 with TRBJ2-7, with a possible D match to TRBD1 (6 bases). The CDR3 is 15 residues long. Trimming took off 5 bases at V and 4 bases at J, with 18 bases between the two ends. The germline V gene encodes CDR1 LNHDA and CDR2 SQIVND (reference sequence). The CDR3, as DNA: TGTGCCAGTAGTGCTAACCCCACGAGGGGGTACGAGCAGTACTTC. It codes for CASSANPTRGYEQYF.

This clonotype was found many times. The V gene is TRBV4-3, the J gene TRBJ2-1; 10 bases match TRBD1. Trimming removed 0 bases from V and 8 bases from J; junction bases left unmatched: 4. The CDR3 loop spans 15 amino acids. Germline CDR1 and CDR2: LGHNA and YSLEER. The CDR3 region is CASSQEGQGWDEQFF. The CDR3 DNA is TGCGCCAGCAGCCAAGAGGGACAGGGGTGGGATGAGCAGTTCTTC.

In its sample, this clonotype ranks as medium-sized (0.01 to 0.1%). This chain uses TRBV5-1 with TRBJ2-5; D is uncertain. Germline CDR1 is SGHRS and CDR2 is YFSETQ. V was shortened by 4 bases and J by 3 bases, with 13 bases between the two germline ends. The CDR3 runs to 14 residues. The CDR3 reads CASSPDRQEETQYF. CDR3 sequence (DNA): TGCGCCAGCAGCCCAGACCGACAAGAAGAGACCCAGTACTTC. Complete variable domain (other parts from reference TRBV5-1 and TRBJ2-5): KAGVTQTPRYLIKTRGQQVTLSCSPISGHRSVSWYQQTPGQGLQFLFEYFSETQRNKGNFPGRFSGRQFSNSRSEMNVSTLELGDSALYLCASSPDRQEETQYFGPGTRLLVL.